One sample yielded the 24 T cell receptor beta chains listed below, sequenced in a study of somatic mutations in cytotoxic T cells in rheumatoid arthritis. Sequencing was performed with immunoSEQ multiplex PCR; in TCRdb, only in-frame clones are kept and a portion is missing. The sample carries over 10,000 clones, over 80% recorded once. The sequenced sample was CD8+ T cells sorted from blood. Receptor source: a woman in her sixties or seventies in good health.

This clone showed up just a few times. The CDR3 coding sequence is TGTGCCACCCAACCGGGGGGCTATGAGCAGTTCTTC. Translation: CATQPGGYEQFF. This sequence joins TRBV7-9 and TRBJ2-1, with D maybe TRBD2 (7 bases). Germline CDR1 and CDR2: SEHNR and FQNEAQ (reference sequence). There are 12 residues in the CDR3. Trimming cost V 10 bases and J 8 bases, with 15 bases left between them.

V usage is TRBV7-8 and J usage is TRBJ2-5, with TRBD2 identical over 10 bases. CDR1 SGHVS and CDR2 FQNEAQ come from the germline V gene. The CDR3 is 15 residues long. Trimming removed 4 bases from V and 2 bases from J; junction bases left unmatched: 4. The CDR3: CASSSGLAAQETQYF. The CDR3 nucleotides read TGTGCCAGCAGCTCAGGACTAGCGGCGCAAGAGACCCAGTACTTC.

V and J are TRBV28 and TRBJ2-5, with a possible D match to TRBD2 (6 bases). The CDR3 consists of 15 residues. CDR1 is MDHEN, CDR2 SYDVKM, per germline. Trimming cost V 6 bases and J 4 bases, with 18 bases left between them. The CDR3, as DNA: TGTGCCAGCAGCAGTATCTTTGAGGGAGGAGAGACCCAGTACTTC. It translates to CASSSIFEGGETQYF.

The chain employs TRBV6-6 and TRBJ1-5; no definite D call. Germline-derived CDR1 and CDR2 are MNHNY and SVGAGI (reference sequence). The CDR3 is made up of 13 amino acids. The V end was cut by 2 bases, the J end by 4 bases, with 6 bases between. Written as DNA, the CDR3 is TGTGCCAGCAGTTACGACACTAATCAGCCCCAGCATTTT. Amino acid sequence: CASSYDTNQPQHF.

This clone was detected a few times. This chain uses TRBV7-3 with TRBJ2-3; TRBD2 agrees at 14 bases. Germline V gene data show CDR1 as SGHTA and CDR2 as FQGTGA. J was trimmed by 6 bases and V by 5 bases; bases with no gene match: 10. The length of the CDR3 is 17 residues. Here the CDR3 DNA reads TGTGCCAGCAGCCTCCTCCCGGGACTAGCGGGGGCTGATACGCAGTATTTT. This gives the protein CASSLLPGLAGADTQYF.

This chain links TRBV5-4 with TRBJ2-3; 10 bases align to TRBD2. The CDR3 sequence is 14 residues long. Trimming removed 5 bases from V and 6 bases from J; junction bases left unmatched: 6. Germline-derived CDR1 and CDR2 are SGHNT and YYREEE (reference sequence). The chain's CDR3 is CASRPAGGHDTQYF. Here the CDR3 DNA reads TGTGCCAGCAGGCCAGCGGGGGGGCACGATACGCAGTATTTT.

The CDR3 nucleotides read TGTGCCAGCAGCTTCCCGGGGGGAGGCGGCTACACCTTC. This codes for CASSFPGGGGYTF. V and J are TRBV7-3 and TRBJ1-2; tentatively, D is TRBD1 (5 bases). This CDR3 contains 13 residues. Germline CDR1 and CDR2: SGHTA and FQGTGA. The V end was cut by 3 bases, the J end by 8 bases, with 13 bases between.

CDR3 sequence: CASRGTSGGAMDTGELFF. DNA for the CDR3: TGTGCCAGCCGAGGGACTAGCGGGGGGGCTATGGACACCGGGGAGCTGTTTTTT. The V gene is TRBV11-1, the J gene TRBJ2-2; 16 bases line up with TRBD2. The CDR3 covers 18 residues. V dropped 8 bases and J dropped 3; count of bases not matched to a gene: 9. The V gene's germline CDR1 is SGHAT and CDR2 FQDESV (reference sequence).

The chain is built from TRBV7-2 and TRBJ2-5, with 7 positions matching TRBD2. Trimming at V came to 0 bases and at J to 1 base, leaving 8 bases not matched to a gene. The CDR3 contains 17 residues. Germline assignment: CDR1 SGHTA and CDR2 FQGNSA. The CDR3 DNA sequence: TGTGCCAGCAGCTTAGCCCCGCGCAGCGGGGCCCAAGAGACCCAGTACTTC. Translation gives CASSLAPRSGAQETQYF.

V and J are TRBV5-1 and TRBJ2-5, with 9 bases identical to TRBD1. The CDR3 is 14 residues long. The junction had 5 bases not matched to a gene; V was cut back by 4 bases and J by 4 bases. Germline lookup yields CDR1 SGHRS and CDR2 YFSETQ. The CDR3 sequence is CASSQYRGLETQYF. The CDR3 DNA reads TGCGCCAGCAGCCAATACAGGGGGCTAGAGACCCAGTACTTC. The whole variable domain, filled in from reference TRBV5-1 and TRBJ2-5, reads KAGVTQTPRYLIKTRGQQVTLSCSPISGHRSVSWYQQTPGQGLQFLFEYFSETQRNKGNFPGRFSGRQFSNSRSEMNVSTLELGDSALYLCASSQYRGLETQYFGPGTRLLVL.

V is TRBV4-2 and J is TRBJ2-5; 8 bases fit TRBD2. The ends lost 2 bases at V and 7 bases at J; junction bases unmatched: 9. The CDR3 runs 15 residues. Germline V gene sequence: CDR1 LGHNA, CDR2 YNFKEQ. The CDR3 nucleotides read TGTGCCAGCAGCCAATCCCGGGGGGGGGTTTGGACCCAGTACTTC. Its protein product is CASSQSRGGVWTQYF.

The V gene is TRBV7-9, the J gene TRBJ2-3; 11 bases map to TRBD2. V trimming: 5 bases; J trimming: 2 bases; junction bases outside the gene matches: 6. There are 16 residues in the CDR3. Germline-derived CDR1 and CDR2 are SEHNR and FQNEAQ (reference sequence). DNA for the CDR3: TGTGCCAGCAGCGCAGGACTAGCGGGTACCACAGATACGCAGTATTTT. Its translation: CASSAGLAGTTDTQYF. The variable domain in full, with the rest retrieved from reference TRBV7-9 and TRBJ2-3, is DTGVSQNPRHKITKRGQNVTFRCDPISEHNRLYWYRQTLGQGPEFLTYFQNEAQLEKSRLLSDRFSAERPKGSFSTLEIQRTEQGDSAMYLCASSAGLAGTTDTQYFGPGTRLTVL.

The gene calls are TRBV5-1 and TRBJ2-7, with 14 bases lining up with TRBD2. The CDR3 is 16 residues long. CDR1 and CDR2 from the germline V gene are SGHRS and YFSETQ. V shed 4 bases, J shed 6 bases, and the junction held 9 bases outside the gene matches. CDR3 loop: CASSPRTSGGFSEQYF. CDR3 DNA sequence: TGCGCCAGCAGCCCTAGGACTAGCGGGGGGTTCAGCGAGCAGTACTTC.

J is TRBJ2-1 and V is TRBV27; 10 positions match TRBD1. Germline assignment: CDR1 MNHEY and CDR2 SMNVEV (reference sequence). CDR3 length: 16 residues. Losses at the gene ends were 5 bases for V and 2 bases for J; bases not matched to a gene: 6. CDR3 amino acids: CASSPKTGGPYNEQFF. The CDR3 DNA is TGTGCCAGCAGTCCCAAGACAGGGGGCCCCTACAATGAGCAGTTCTTC.

The V and J genes are TRBV14 and TRBJ2-2, with no clear D. V was pared by 0 bases and J by 6 bases, with 20 bases between. This CDR3 spans 18 amino acids. CDR1 SGHDN and CDR2 FVKESK come from the germline V gene. Here the CDR3 DNA reads TGTGCCAGCAGCCAAGATTGGCGTGAAGCACATCAGGCCGGGGAGCTGTTTTTT. Translation: CASSQDWREAHQAGELFF.

The V and J genes are TRBV6-5 and TRBJ1-1; 7 bases match TRBD1. V dropped 6 bases and J dropped 12; count of bases not matched to a gene: 7. The length of the CDR3 is 11 residues. Germline V gives CDR1 MNHEY, CDR2 SVGAGI. CDR3: CASSYDRETFF. As DNA, the CDR3 is TGTGCCAGCAGCTACGACAGGGAAACTTTCTTT.

The chain has TRBV6-5 and TRBJ1-6, with no clear D. Germline assignment: CDR1 MNHEY and CDR2 SVGAGI. The ends were cut back, 5 bases at V and 6 bases at J, with 8 bases in the middle. This CDR3 is 13 amino acids long. The CDR3 loop reads CASSRGGNSPLHF. The CDR3 region has the DNA TGTGCCAGCAGTCGCGGCGGTAATTCACCCCTCCACTTT.

The V gene is TRBV2, the J gene TRBJ1-6; D is perhaps TRBD1 (6 bases). The CDR3 extends over 15 amino acids. V lost 4 bases and J lost 8, with 15 bases in between. Germline V lookup: CDR1 SNHLY, CDR2 FYNNEI. Here the CDR3 reads CASSGPGVRDSPLHF. Here the CDR3 DNA reads TGTGCCAGCAGTGGTCCAGGGGTTCGTGATTCACCCCTCCACTTT.

J is TRBJ2-1 and V is TRBV27, with a possible D match to TRBD2 (6 bases). Germline CDR1 and CDR2: MNHEY and SMNVEV (reference sequence). The CDR3 spans 16 residues. Trimming took off 8 bases at V and 1 base at J, with 18 bases between the two ends. CDR3 region: CASRPGTGLSYNEQFF. The CDR3, as DNA: TGTGCCAGCCGTCCCGGGACTGGTTTATCCTACAATGAGCAGTTCTTC.

V usage is TRBV13 and J usage is TRBJ2-1; possible D gene TRBD2, 7 bases. Germline CDR1 is PRHDT and CDR2 is FYEKMQ (reference sequence). The CDR3 covers 13 residues. V lost 4 bases to trimming and J lost 10 bases, with 14 bases between them. CDR3 DNA sequence: TGTGCCAGCAGCTCGGGGGGCCTGGGGGAGCAGTTCTTC. Translating it yields CASSSGGLGEQFF.

This clone was seen only a few times. The V call is TRBV27, the J call TRBJ2-1; D possibly corresponds to TRBD2 (6 bases). Germline CDR1 MNHEY, CDR2 SMNVEV (reference sequence). The CDR3 sequence is 14 residues long. V dropped 5 bases and J dropped 4 bases, with 12 bases sitting between them. CDR3 nucleotide sequence: TGTGCCAGCAGTCTAGGTCGGGGGTACAATGAGCAGTTCTTC. Encoded protein: CASSLGRGYNEQFF.

The rearrangement joins TRBV6-4 to TRBJ1-2; tentative D call: TRBD1 (5 bases). V was clipped by 3 bases and J by 4 bases, with 12 bases between them. CDR3 length equals 14 residues. Germline-derived CDR1 and CDR2 are MRHNA and SNTAGT. The CDR3 region has the DNA TGTGCCAGCAGTGAGGGGGGGGTTGGCTATGGCTACACCTTC. Translation gives CASSEGGVGYGYTF.

This chain joins TRBV7-9 and TRBJ2-2, with D possibly TRBD1 on 5 matching bases. The V gene lost 4 bases and the J gene lost 6 bases, with 15 bases spanning the gap. This CDR3 has 15 residues. Germline-derived CDR1 and CDR2 are SEHNR and FQNEAQ (reference sequence). The CDR3 region has the DNA TGTGCCAGCAGCTCCCTGGGGCCGGCGGCCGGGGAGCTGTTTTTT. Translating it yields CASSSLGPAAGELFF. Using reference TRBV7-9 and TRBJ2-2 for the parts outside the CDR3, the full variable domain is DTGVSQNPRHKITKRGQNVTFRCDPISEHNRLYWYRQTLGQGPEFLTYFQNEAQLEKSRLLSDRFSAERPKGSFSTLEIQRTEQGDSAMYLCASSSLGPAAGELFFGEGSRLTVL.

The chain joins TRBV9 to TRBJ1-5; D is possibly TRBD1 (5 bases). CDR1 and CDR2 from the germline V gene are SGDLS and YYNGEE. Trimming took off 0 bases at V and 3 bases at J, with 10 bases between the two ends. CDR3 length: 15 residues. The CDR3 here is CASSVAGIHNQPQHF. The CDR3 DNA is TGTGCCAGCAGCGTAGCAGGGATTCACAATCAGCCCCAGCATTTT.